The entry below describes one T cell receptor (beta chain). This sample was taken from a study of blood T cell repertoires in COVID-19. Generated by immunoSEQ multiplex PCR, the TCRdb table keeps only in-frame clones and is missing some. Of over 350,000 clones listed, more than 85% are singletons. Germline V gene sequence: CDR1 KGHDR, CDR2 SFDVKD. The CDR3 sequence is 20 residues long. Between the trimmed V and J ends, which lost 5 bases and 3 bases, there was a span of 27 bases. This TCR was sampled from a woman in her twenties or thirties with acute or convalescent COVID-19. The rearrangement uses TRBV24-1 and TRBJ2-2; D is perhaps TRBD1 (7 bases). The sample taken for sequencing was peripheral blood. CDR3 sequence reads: CATSGGMRDRELPHTGELFF. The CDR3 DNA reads TGTGCCACCAGTGGGGGAATGCGGGACAGAGAACTGCCACACACCGGGGAGCTGTTTTTT.